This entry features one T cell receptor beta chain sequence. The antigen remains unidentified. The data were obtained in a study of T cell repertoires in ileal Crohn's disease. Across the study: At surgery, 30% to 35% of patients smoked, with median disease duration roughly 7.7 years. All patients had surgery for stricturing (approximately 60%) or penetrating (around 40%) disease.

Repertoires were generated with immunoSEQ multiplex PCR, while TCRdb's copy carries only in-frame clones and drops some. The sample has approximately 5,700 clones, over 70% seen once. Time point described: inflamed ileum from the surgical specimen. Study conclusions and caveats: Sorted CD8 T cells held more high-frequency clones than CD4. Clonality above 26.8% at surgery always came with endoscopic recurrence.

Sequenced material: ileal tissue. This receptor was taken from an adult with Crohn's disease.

In DNA, the CDR3 is TGTGCCAGCAGTGTTGGGGGGTACACTGAAGCTTTCTTT. Translated, it gives CASSVGGYTEAFF. The gene calls are TRBV6-1 and TRBJ1-1; tentatively, D is TRBD1 (5 bases). Trimming stripped 4 bases from V and 3 bases from J, with 9 bases between. Germline assignment: CDR1 MNHNS and CDR2 SASEGT. The CDR3 length is 13 residues.